A single sample is the source of the 3 T cell receptor beta chains below, sequenced in a study of blood T cell repertoires in COVID-19. The method was immunoSEQ multiplex PCR; TCRdb's version includes in-frame clones alone and lacks a portion of them. The repertoire includes some 54,000 clones, over 80% of them detected once, and under 7% sits in the top ten. Specimen: peripheral blood. The receptors originated from a man in his 70s with active COVID-19.

The rearrangement joins TRBV3-1 (or the pseudogene TRBV3-2) to TRBJ2-3; D gene ambiguous. The CDR3 is made up of 12 amino acids. V was trimmed by 1 base and J by 5 bases, leaving 4 bases between them. CDR1 and CDR2 (germline): LGHDT, YNNKEL (reference sequence). The CDR3 DNA follows: TGTGCCAGCAGCCAAGCCCAAGATACGCAGTATTTT. Translation gives CASSQAQDTQYF.

V is TRBV30 and J is TRBJ2-1; D ambiguous. V shed 1 base and J shed 0 bases, with 7 bases lying between them. The CDR3 loop spans 14 amino acids. Germline V lookup: CDR1 GTSNPN, CDR2 SVGIG (reference sequence). The CDR3 reads CAWSASSSYNEQFF. CDR3 nucleotides: TGTGCCTGGAGTGCTAGTTCCTCCTACAATGAGCAGTTCTTC.

The CDR3 DNA sequence: TGTGCCAGCAACCCGGGGGGCTTCCTCACCGGCGAGCAGTACTTC. Translating it yields CASNPGGFLTGEQYF. This chain joins TRBV5-5 and TRBJ2-7; TRBD2 might be the D (7 bases). Trimming shortened V by 6 bases and J by 6 bases, and 22 bases separated the two germline ends. CDR3 length: 15 residues. Germline V lookup: CDR1 SGHKS, CDR2 YYEKEE (reference sequence).